This TCR beta chain stems from a study of CD8 T cells in ankylosing spondylitis. Regarding the study as a whole: A motif of 7 to 9 highly homologous TCR beta variants was seen as apparently characteristic of ankylosing spondylitis blood. Matched synovial fluid from ankylosing spondylitis patients was reported to be enriched for disease-linked clones. Reactive arthritis synovial fluid and blood previously showed some of these motif variants.

A word on this clonotype: Its cognate antigen is unknown.

A quantitative 5'-RACE method, one with molecular barcodes, was used to make TCR beta libraries. TCRdb redid the calling of the 5' RACE reads with MiXCR, one entry per CDR3 protein. The sample yields almost 250,000 distinct CDR3 sequences, roughly a third seen once. V lost 7 bases and J 2 bases, leaving 5 bases between the germline ends. CDR3 size: 11 residues. Germline V gene lookup returns CDR1 MDHEN and CDR2 SYDVKM. The source material was blood, either unsorted or a sorted T cell fraction (not recorded which). The rearrangement joins TRBV28 to TRBJ1-1; D unresolved. This TCR was sampled from a male donor with ankylosing spondylitis or in good health (not recorded which). This CDR3 is CASMVNTEAFF. The CDR3 DNA is TGTGCCAGCATGGTAAACACTGAAGCTTTCTTT.